The 2 T cell receptor beta chains below all came from one sample that was sequenced in a study of shared clonotypes between healthy human individuals (dated by TCRdb to 2020 to 2021). CD8 naive samples consisted of CD45RO-negative cells that were positively selected for CCR7, yielding a CD45RA+CCR7+ population without TemRA cells. The library was built by means of the immunoSEQ multiplex PCR assay. TCRdb holds this immuneACCESS table with in-frame rearrangements only. Some clones are missing; in checked studies, unresolved V genes explain under half, and the rest has no known cause. The sample includes some 580,000 clones, with about 98% observed a single time. The top ten clones comprise 0.25% to 0.35% of the sample. Sequencing was carried out using naive CD8+ T cells sorted from blood. The cell subset or site label on this specimen signifies: CD45RA+CCR7+. The receptors shown here come from a man aged 25 to 45 in good health.

This chain joins TRBV27 and TRBJ2-1; 9 nucleotides agree with TRBD2. Germline-derived CDR1 and CDR2 are MNHEY and SMNVEV (reference sequence). The CDR3 spans 17 residues. The trim removed 4 bases at V and 3 bases at J, leaving 10 bases unmatched. CDR3 sequence (DNA): TGTGCCAGCAGTTATTGGACTAGCGAGAACCTCTACAATGAGCAGTTCTTC. It encodes CASSYWTSENLYNEQFF.

The chain uses TRBV18 and TRBJ2-7; a weak D match, TRBD1 (6 bases). Germline V gene lookup returns CDR1 KGHSH and CDR2 LQKENI. V was trimmed by 5 bases and J by 2 bases, leaving 16 bases between them. CDR3 length: 15 residues. The CDR3 DNA reads as TGTGCCAGCTCATCGCAGACAGGCCTTACCTACGAGCAGTACTTC. It is translated as CASSSQTGLTYEQYF. Full variable domain (rest looked up from reference TRBV18 and TRBJ2-7): NAGVMQNPRHLVRRRGQEARLRCSPMKGHSHVYWYRQLPEEGLKFMVYLQKENIIDESGMPKERFSAEFPKEGPSILRIQQVVRGDSAAYFCASSSQTGLTYEQYFGPGTRLTVT.